This is a list of T cell receptor beta chains from one sample in a study of T cells and Merkel cell carcinoma outcomes. Produced via immunoSEQ multiplex PCR; TCRdb's table is partial and in-frame only. Counted here are about 15,000 clones, roughly 92% occurring once; the ten biggest clones make up roughly 2%. The sample taken for sequencing was tumor tissue from Merkel cell carcinoma. The receptors come from a human donor with Merkel cell carcinoma. CDR3s include the opening cysteine and the closing phenylalanine or tryptophan. A D gene is named only where the DNA matches it firmly. Expanded clones get a size class; other rows say once, few or many, or leave the size out.

size	V	J	D	length	CDR3	DNA
NA	TRBV9	TRBJ1-2	TRBD1	15	CASSSGTGVDYGYTF	TGTGCCAGCAGCTCCGGGACAGGCGTTGACTATGGCTACACCTTC
NA	TRBV7-2	TRBJ1-2	NA	15	CASSLWVQGNYGYTF	TGTGCCAGCAGCTTATGGGTCCAGGGAAACTATGGCTACACCTTC
NA	TRBV5-4	TRBJ1-2	TRBD1	15	CASSHKRQGNYGYTF	TGTGCCAGCAGCCATAAGCGACAGGGCAACTATGGCTACACCTTC
once	TRBV5-1	TRBJ1-1	NA	14	CASSLVGTITEAFF	TGCGCCAGCAGCTTGGTAGGGACGATCACTGAAGCTTTCTTT
NA	TRBV7-9	TRBJ1-1	TRBD1	13	CASSPQGPAEAFF	TGTGCCAGCAGCCCACAGGGGCCGGCTGAAGCTTTCTTT
few	TRBV7-3	TRBJ2-7	TRBD1	14	CASSFMDRVYEQYF	TGTGCCAGCAGCTTTATGGACAGGGTCTACGAGCAGTACTTC
NA	TRBV6-1	TRBJ2-1	TRBD2	13	CASRFSGGNEQFF	TGTGCCAGCAGATTTTCGGGGGGGAATGAACAGTTCTTC
NA	TRBV6-5	TRBJ1-6	NA	15	CASSYRGGGTSPLHF	TGTGCCAGCAGTTACCGGGGTGGGGGGACCTCACCCCTCCACTTT
once	TRBV7-9	TRBJ1-1	NA	12	CASSLAGLNAFF	TGTGCCAGCAGCTTAGCGGGACTGAACGCTTTCTTT
NA	TRBV7-9	TRBJ2-7	TRBD1	13	CASSWGQNHEQYF	TGTGCCAGCAGCTGGGGACAGAACCACGAGCAGTACTTC
NA	TRBV9	TRBJ2-6	NA	15	CASSPWGSGANVLTF	TGTGCCAGCAGCCCCTGGGGCTCTGGGGCCAACGTCCTGACTTTC
NA	TRBV5-1	TRBJ2-3	NA	14	CASSLGSPQDTQYF	TGCGCCAGCAGCTTGGGGTCCCCCCAAGATACGCAGTATTTT
NA	TRBV5-1	TRBJ1-1	NA	14	CASSPQGASTEAFF	TGCGCCAGCAGCCCCCAAGGAGCGTCCACTGAAGCTTTCTTT
NA	TRBV6-5	TRBJ1-5	NA	14	CASSRTVGGQPQHF	TGTGCCAGCAGTCGTACGGTAGGGGGTCAGCCCCAGCATTTT
few	TRBV6-4	TRBJ1-1	NA	13	CASRENLNTEAFF	TGTGCCAGCAGGGAAAACCTAAACACTGAAGCTTTCTTT
NA	TRBV5-4	TRBJ2-2	TRBD1	15	CASSAGTGHTGELFF	TGTGCCAGCAGCGCCGGGACAGGGCACACCGGGGAGCTGTTTTTT
NA	TRBV5-1	TRBJ2-7	TRBD2	15	CASSLPGLARTEQYF	TGCGCCAGCAGCCTACCGGGACTAGCCCGGACCGAGCAGTACTTC
NA	TRBV5-4	TRBJ2-7	NA	14	CASSLMNRVYEQYF	TGTGCCAGCAGCTTGATGAACAGGGTCTACGAGCAGTACTTC
NA	TRBV20-1	TRBJ2-7	NA	11	CSAKHSYEQYF	TGCAGTGCTAAACATTCTTACGAGCAGTACTTC
once	TRBV18	TRBJ2-2	NA	20	CASSPRAATGQWKNTGELFF	TGTGCCAGCTCACCAAGGGCGGCGACAGGACAGTGGAAGAACACCGGGGAGCTGTTTTTT
NA	TRBV29-1	TRBJ1-1	NA	13	CSASPVRNPEAFF	TGCAGCGCCAGCCCAGTTCGGAACCCTGAAGCTTTCTTT
NA	TRBV28	TRBJ1-5	NA	18	CASSPYGLSAGRRQPQHF	TGTGCCAGCAGCCCATACGGTTTGAGTGCAGGGAGGCGTCAGCCCCAGCATTTT
NA	TRBV4-3	TRBJ1-4	NA	14	CASSQRAGSEKLFF	TGCGCCAGCAGCCAAAGGGCAGGGAGTGAAAAACTGTTTTTT
NA	TRBV4-3	TRBJ1-6	TRBD1	16	CASSRATGDSNSPLHF	TGCGCCAGCAGCCGCGCGACAGGGGACAGCAATTCACCCCTCCACTTT
NA	TRBV6-5	TRBJ2-5	NA	14	CASSYQGLRKTQYF	TGTGCCAGCAGTTACCAGGGGTTGAGAAAGACCCAGTACTTC
NA	TRBV4-2	TRBJ1-1	TRBD1	16	CASSQPGQAGITEAFF	TGTGCCAGCAGCCAACCAGGACAGGCGGGGATCACTGAAGCTTTCTTT
NA	TRBV7-9	TRBJ2-2	NA	14	CASGKRTNTGELFF	TGTGCCAGCGGCAAGAGGACAAACACCGGGGAGCTGTTTTTT
NA	TRBV29-1	TRBJ1-2	NA	11	CSVVRGDGYTF	TGCAGCGTTGTAAGGGGAGACGGCTACACCTTC
once	TRBV30	TRBJ1-1	NA	13	CAWRALRNTEAFF	TGTGCCTGGAGAGCCCTGAGGAACACTGAAGCTTTCTTT
NA	TRBV18	TRBJ1-2	NA	15	CASSPLDRINYGYTF	TGTGCCAGCTCACCACTAGACAGGATCAACTATGGCTACACCTTC
once	TRBV10-3	TRBJ2-7	NA	15	CAISDSGGGAYEQYF	TGTGCTATCAGTGATTCCGGGGGCGGGGCCTACGAGCAGTACTTC
NA	TRBV20-1	TRBJ2-7	NA	11	CSAEGSYEQYF	TGCAGTGCTGAGGGTTCGTACGAGCAGTACTTC
NA	TRBV7-9	TRBJ2-5	NA	13	CASSLRQQETQYF	TGTGCCAGCAGCTTACGGCAGCAAGAGACCCAGTACTTC
NA	TRBV6-5	TRBJ1-5	NA	13	CASSYGSNQPQHF	TGTGCCAGCAGTTACGGTAGCAATCAGCCCCAGCATTTT
NA	TRBV28	TRBJ1-5	NA	13	CASSLWSNQPQHF	TGTGCCAGCAGTTTATGGAGTAATCAGCCCCAGCATTTT
NA	TRBV5-6	TRBJ1-5	NA	13	CASSSWTDQPQHF	TGTGCCAGCAGCTCCTGGACTGATCAGCCCCAGCATTTT
NA	TRBV7-7	TRBJ2-7	NA	14	CASSLGTAPYEQYF	TGTGCCAGCAGCTTAGGGACAGCGCCTTACGAGCAGTACTTC
NA	TRBV4-3	TRBJ1-5	NA	13	CASSQDRTQPQHF	TGCGCCAGCAGCCAAGACAGGACTCAGCCCCAGCATTTT
NA	TRBV28	TRBJ2-3	TRBD1	15	CASSSGGRKEDTQYF	TGTGCCAGCAGTTCAGGGGGTCGAAAGGAAGATACGCAGTATTTT
NA	TRBV29-1	TRBJ1-4	NA	11	CSVLDREKLFF	TGCAGCGTCCTGGACAGAGAAAAACTGTTTTTT